The clone carrying this TCR beta chain showed up just a few times. The data originate from a study of early T cells in non-severe SARS-CoV-2 infection. The CDR3 totals 20 residues. Germline V gene sequence: CDR1 SEHNR, CDR2 FQNEAQ (reference sequence). V shed 4 bases, J shed 0 bases, and the junction held 11 bases outside the gene matches. TCRdb used MiXCR to reprocess the 5' RACE reads, holding one entry per CDR3 protein. The table includes 50,000 to 65,000 distinct CDR3 sequences, approximately 10% detected once. This clonotype was obtained from an adult who was a healthcare worker with PCR-confirmed SARS-CoV-2 infection or an uninfected control (not recorded which). The gene calls are TRBV7-9 and TRBJ2-3; TRBD2 agrees at 15 bases. The material sequenced was whole blood, taken at baseline. The CDR3 loop is CASSSRTSGGAVSSTDTQYF. CDR3 DNA sequence: TGTGCCAGCAGCTCTCGGACTAGCGGGGGGGCGGTTTCTAGCACAGATACGCAGTATTTT.